Sequencing of this TCR beta chain was carried out in a study of blood T cell repertoires in COVID-19. Study-wide background: Acute-phase and convalescent COVID-19 samples originated in the United States, Italy and Spain. T cells, B-cell-depleted T cells, or PBMCs supplied cDNA or gDNA.

V was shortened by 4 bases and J by 2 bases, with 10 bases between the two germline ends. The CDR3 has 14 amino acids. In germline, CDR1 is SGHRS, CDR2 YFSETQ. In the source study's methods: Amplification with reference gene primers provided the estimates of nucleated cell counts. Measured with immunoSEQ multiplex PCR; TCRdb has only the in-frame clones, and not every one. V, J and clone size derive from that table, while D and trimming were established from the DNA sequence. The sample records 80,000 to 95,000 clones, approximately 86% being singletons. Source material: peripheral blood. The chain joins TRBV5-1 to TRBJ1-3; D remains ambiguous. The clonotype comes from a woman at least 80 years old in a cohort sampled during active or convalescent COVID-19. CDR3 in amino acids: CASSRGNTGNTIYF. The CDR3 nucleotides are TGCGCCAGCAGCCGAGGCAATACTGGAAACACCATATATTTT.